One sample yielded the 25 T cell receptor beta chains listed below, sequenced in a study of T cell repertoires in cytomegalovirus infection. TCRdb reanalysed the reads using MiXCR and keeps one entry per CDR3 protein. The data show around 550,000 distinct CDR3 sequences, 26% seen once. The sequencing sample was made of PBMCs. These receptors were collected from a human donor in good health (CMV status not recorded). Some clones in this sample may be carry-over from other donors' samples.

V gene TRBV6-4 combines with J gene TRBJ2-1; D possibly corresponds to TRBD2 (6 bases). Trimming left V 2 bases short and J 2 bases short, with 10 bases between. This CDR3 region has 15 residues. CDR1 MRHNA and CDR2 SNTAGT come from the germline V gene. The CDR3 sequence: CASSDRAGAYNEQFF. As DNA, the CDR3 is TGTGCCAGCAGTGACAGAGCGGGCGCCTACAATGAGCAGTTCTTC.

This rearrangement joins TRBV6-2 or TRBV6-3 to TRBJ2-5, with 8 positions matching TRBD2. The CDR3 loop spans 15 amino acids. J lost 5 bases, V lost 8 bases, and 13 bases had no gene match. Germline CDR1 MNHEY, CDR2 SVGEGT. CDR3 sequence reads: CASGSGSIYRETQYF. Written as DNA, the CDR3 is TGTGCCAGCGGAAGCGGGAGTATCTATAGGGAGACCCAGTACTTC.

This clonotype has just a few counts. V usage is TRBV6-5 and J usage is TRBJ2-7; no clear D. Germline CDR1 reads MNHEY; CDR2 reads SVGAGI. Deletions cut 5 bases from V and 0 bases from J, with 11 bases between. CDR3 length: 14 amino acids. The CDR3: CASSRSTFSYEQYF. CDR3 bases: TGTGCCAGCAGTCGTAGTACTTTCTCCTACGAGCAGTACTTC.

This clonotype has ten or more counts. CDR3: CASSQYRGNTEAFF. For the CDR3, the DNA is TGTGCCAGCAGCCAATACAGGGGGAACACTGAAGCTTTCTTT. J is TRBJ1-1 and V is TRBV11-1, with 7 bases that match TRBD1. The CDR3 is 14 residues long. V dropped 5 bases and J dropped 1; count of bases not matched to a gene: 4. Germline V CDR1 and CDR2: SGHAT, FQDESV (reference sequence).

At least ten counts were recorded for this clonotype. V and J are TRBV7-2 and TRBJ2-5; 11 nucleotides agree with TRBD2. This CDR3 spans 16 amino acids. Germline V gives CDR1 SGHTA, CDR2 FQGNSA. Unmatched junction bases numbered 10, after V lost 5 bases and J lost 5 bases. The CDR3 reads CASSQDSGRGAETQYF. The CDR3, as DNA: TGTGCCAGCAGCCAGGATAGCGGGAGGGGAGCGGAGACCCAGTACTTC.

Comment on this clonotype: An end of the junction differs from the germline gene, which may be a read error. The genes are TRBV12-3 or TRBV12-4 and TRBJ1-1, with 8 bases matching TRBD1. CDR3 length: 13 residues. The chain's CDR3 is CTSSLGQEDEAFF. The CDR3 nucleotides are TGTACCAGCAGTTTGGGACAGGAAGATGAAGCTTTCTTT.

This clonotype was counted a few times. The chain combines TRBV7-2 with TRBJ2-7; 7 nucleotides match TRBD2. J was trimmed by 0 bases and V by 1 base; bases with no gene match: 6. The germline gives CDR1 SGHTA, CDR2 FQGNSA. This CDR3 spans 16 amino acids. CDR3 coding DNA: TGTGCCAGCAGCTTAGTGGGGGGGACCCCCTCCTACGAGCAGTACTTC. As protein: CASSLVGGTPSYEQYF.

This clonotype was counted once. This CDR3 reads CASKWGVETQYF. CDR3 in DNA: TGTGCCAGCAAGTGGGGTGTCGAGACCCAGTACTTC. The chain links TRBV5-5 to TRBJ2-5; D is undetermined. The CDR3 has 12 amino acids. Per germline, CDR1 SGHKS and CDR2 YYEKEE (reference sequence). V dropped 6 bases and J dropped 5 bases, with 11 bases sitting between them.

This clonotype was counted only a few times. The gene calls are TRBV28 and TRBJ1-6; TRBD1 might be the D (6 bases). The CDR3 runs to 15 residues. Germline V gene data show CDR1 as MDHEN and CDR2 as SYDVKM. V was clipped by 2 bases and J by 5 bases, with 10 bases between them. The CDR3 loop is CASSLNGQNNSPLHF. CDR3 sequence (DNA): TGTGCCAGCAGTTTAAACGGACAGAATAATTCACCCCTCCACTTT. The variable domain in full, completed from reference TRBV28 and TRBJ1-6, reads DVKVTQSSRYLVKRTGEKVFLECVQDMDHENMFWYRQDPGLGLRLIYFSYDVKMKEKGDIPEGYSVSREKKERFSLILESASTNQTSMYLCASSLNGQNNSPLHFGNGTRLTVT.

The chain couples TRBV20-1 to TRBJ2-3; perhaps TRBD2 as D (6 bases). There are 13 residues in the CDR3. Germline values: CDR1 DFQATT, CDR2 SNEGSKA (reference sequence). V was trimmed by 4 bases and J by 5 bases, leaving 13 bases between them. This CDR3 reads CSATGAGRDTQYF. The CDR3 DNA is TGCAGTGCTACGGGCGCGGGGAGAGATACGCAGTATTTT.

The chain has TRBV10-3 and TRBJ1-3; D is possibly TRBD1 (5 bases). This CDR3 is 15 amino acids long. CDR1 is ENHRY, CDR2 SYGVKD, per germline. The V and J ends lost 6 bases and 2 bases respectively, with 14 bases between them. CDR3 region: CAIRPGLEAGNTIYF. The CDR3 nucleotides are TGTGCCATCAGACCAGGGTTAGAAGCTGGAAACACCATATATTTT.

This clonotype appeared many times. The chain couples TRBV14 to TRBJ2-3, with D tentatively TRBD1 (8 bases). This CDR3 is built from 17 residues. The V and J ends lost 4 bases and 0 bases respectively, with 17 bases between them. Germline V lookup: CDR1 SGHDN, CDR2 FVKESK. CDR3 sequence: CASSPDREGPSTDTQYF. CDR3 in DNA: TGTGCCAGCAGCCCGGACAGGGAGGGCCCTAGCACAGATACGCAGTATTTT.

This rearrangement joins TRBV7-9 to TRBJ2-7; no reliable D call. Germline CDR1 reads SEHNR; CDR2 reads FQNEAQ (reference sequence). The V and J ends lost 5 bases and 2 bases respectively, with 13 bases between them. This CDR3 comprises 14 residues. The CDR3 region is CASSRLDGAYEQYV. CDR3 in DNA: TGTGCCAGCAGCCGACTCGACGGAGCCTACGAGCAGTACGTC.

The chain carries TRBV5-1 and TRBJ2-5, with D perhaps matching TRBD2 (6 bases). The CDR3 is made up of 12 amino acids. Germline CDR1 and CDR2: SGHRS and YFSETQ. V lost 4 bases to trimming and J lost 2 bases, with 6 bases between them. CDR3 DNA: TGCGCCAGCAGCGGGGGGCAAGAGACCCAGTACTTC. It codes for CASSGGQETQYF.

Only a few counts were recorded for this clonotype. The chain has TRBV20-1 and TRBJ2-3; D ambiguous. Germline CDR1 and CDR2: DFQATT and SNEGSKA (reference sequence). This CDR3 is 13 amino acids long. V was clipped by 3 bases and J by 3 bases, with 10 bases between them. In DNA, the CDR3 is TGCAGTGCTAGGCGCAGCGAAACAGATACGCAGTATTTT. Protein sequence: CSARRSETDTQYF.

The gene calls are TRBV7-4 and TRBJ1-2, with D possibly TRBD1 on 5 matching bases. This CDR3 is 11 amino acids long. V lost 4 bases and J 10 bases, leaving 10 bases between the germline ends. Germline values: CDR1 SGHVT, CDR2 SQSDAQ. The CDR3 protein is CASSSMGVYTF. CDR3 DNA sequence: TGTGCCAGCAGCTCGATGGGGGTCTACACCTTC.

The sample holds a few counts of this clonotype. The rearrangement joins TRBV9 to TRBJ2-3; 9 nucleotides agree with TRBD2. The CDR3 contains 17 residues. CDR1 and CDR2 from the germline V gene are SGDLS and YYNGEE. V was clipped by 4 bases and J by 1 base; unmatched bases: 10. In nucleotides, the CDR3 is TGTGCCAGCAGCTCGTCGCCGACTAGCGGAGGCACAGATACGCAGTATTTT. Residues: CASSSSPTSGGTDTQYF.

This chain connects TRBV29-1 to TRBJ2-3; D remains ambiguous. Germline V gives CDR1 SQVTM, CDR2 ANQGSEA. This CDR3 region has 13 residues. V was clipped by 1 base and J by 4 bases, with 9 bases between them. CDR3 residues: CSVEGVRADTQYF. CDR3 bases: TGCAGCGTTGAAGGAGTACGGGCAGATACGCAGTATTTT.

The chain links TRBV6-1 to TRBJ1-5, with no clear D. The CDR3 runs to 14 residues. Per the germline V gene, CDR1 is MNHNS and CDR2 is SASEGT. Deletions cut 2 bases from V and 6 bases from J, with 11 bases between. Here the CDR3 DNA reads TGTGCCAGCAGTGAACGAGAAGGAGGTCAGCCCCAGCATTTT. Residues: CASSEREGGQPQHF.

In its sample, this clonotype was seen a few times. This chain connects TRBV6-1 to TRBJ2-2; 12 nucleotides line up with TRBD2. The CDR3 covers 15 residues. V lost 6 bases and J lost 6; bases outside the gene matches: 5. Germline V lookup: CDR1 MNHNS, CDR2 SASEGT. CDR3 region: CASRRTSGRSGELFF. The CDR3 DNA is TGTGCCAGCAGACGCACTAGCGGGAGGTCCGGGGAGCTGTTTTTT.

The rearrangement links TRBV4-1 to TRBJ2-1; TRBD2 matches 9 bases. This CDR3 contains 17 residues. Looked up from germline, CDR1 is MGHRA and CDR2 is YSYEKL. V gave up 4 bases and J gave up 5 bases; unmatched junction bases: 12. The CDR3 loop reads CASSPPLAGARDNEQFF. The CDR3 DNA reads as TGCGCCAGCAGCCCTCCCTTAGCGGGAGCACGGGACAATGAGCAGTTCTTC.

The rearrangement joins TRBV14 to TRBJ2-6, with D maybe TRBD2 (5 bases). The V end was cut by 1 base, the J end by 2 bases, with 9 bases between. Per the germline V gene, CDR1 is SGHDN and CDR2 is FVKESK. This CDR3 region has 16 residues. DNA for the CDR3: TGTGCCAGCAGCCAAGTGGAGACTACTGGGGCCAACGTCCTGACTTTC. It translates to CASSQVETTGANVLTF.

The rearrangement uses TRBV7-8 and TRBJ2-7, with 9 positions matching TRBD2. Germline V lookup: CDR1 SGHVS, CDR2 FQNEAQ. V was clipped by 4 bases and J by 0 bases; unmatched bases: 4. CDR3 length equals 15 residues. The CDR3 reads CASSSHSGSSYEQYV. CDR3 coding DNA: TGTGCCAGCAGCTCCCATAGCGGGAGCTCCTACGAGCAGTACGTC.

This clonotype was counted only a few times. The chain uses TRBV15 and TRBJ1-1; TRBD1 might be the D (5 bases). This CDR3 comprises 14 residues. V lost 1 base to trimming and J lost 7 bases, with 13 bases between them. CDR1 and CDR2 (germline): LNHNV, YYDKDF (reference sequence). The CDR3 DNA is TGTGCCACCAGCAGAGCGAACAGGAATGTTGAAGCTTTCTTT. This gives the protein CATSRANRNVEAFF.

The rearrangement joins TRBV20-1 to TRBJ2-1, with 7 bases that match TRBD2. CDR3 size: 14 residues. The V segment lost 7 bases and the J segment 3 bases; nucleotides outside the gene matches: 9. Germline assignment: CDR1 DFQATT and CDR2 SNEGSKA (reference sequence). DNA of the CDR3: TGCAGTGTCCATCCTAGCGGAATCTACAATGAGCAGTTCTTC. Protein product: CSVHPSGIYNEQFF.